Listed below are T cell receptor beta chains from one sample, sequenced in a study of blood T cell repertoires in COVID-19. Clones were sequenced by immunoSEQ multiplex PCR, and TCRdb holds only the in-frame ones, with some missing. The data contain some 40,000 clones, about two thirds of them singletons. The sample comprised peripheral blood. These receptor sequences come from a man at least 80 years old with acute or convalescent COVID-19. Both conserved end residues are trimmed from each CDR3.

>TRBJ1-6|TRBV2
ASGLMNSPLH
>TRBJ2-1|TRBV21-1
ASSIEPGEIYNEQF
>TRBJ1-4|TRBV27
ASRKTGANEKLF
>TRBJ2-7|TRBV5-1
ASSVDRALGEQY
>TRBJ1-2|TRBV5-8
ASSPDRVNYGYT
>TRBJ1-2|TRBV27
ASTPGHETGGYYGYT
>TRBJ2-5|TRBV7-9
ASSPTLGRGWETQY
>TRBJ1-1|TRBV7-9
ASDGLPRVNTEAF
>TRBJ1-2|TRBV7-8
ASSPPGGGLLSGYT
>TRBJ2-7|TRBV29-1
SVFWPYEQY
>TRBJ2-2|TRBV5-5
ASSLDQNTGELF
>TRBJ1-2|TRBV7-8
ASSLETGLDYGYT
>TRBJ1-2|TRBV5-6
ASSRGQGDYGYT
>TRBJ2-1|TRBV5-8
ASSLVGLAGGFSYNEQF
>TRBJ2-7|TRBV7-2
ASSFRDSNYEQY
>TRBJ2-7|TRBV10-3
AISGASYEQY
>TRBJ2-1|TRBV5-1
ASSLVPSGGQYNEQF
>TRBJ1-1|TRBV5-4
ASSFGTHTEAF
>TRBJ2-1|TRBV20-1
SASGTGGSYNEQF
>TRBJ2-2|TRBV7-6
ASSLEAGANTGELF
>TRBJ1-5|TRBV7-9
ASSLRGSNQPQH
>TRBJ1-3|TRBV4-1
ASSARQVTSGNTIY